This T cell receptor (beta chain) was recovered during a study of blood T cells in healthy people across ages. Study-wide points: Age showed a roughly linear inverse relationship with TCR beta diversity per million T cells.

Germline CDR1 and CDR2: SQVTM and ANQGSEA. This CDR3 has 13 residues. V lost 5 bases and J lost 0, with 10 bases in between. Donors ranged from about 6 to 90 years old and were healthy Caucasians in Russia. The table lists this clonotype with a few counts. Antigen: not known. The use of a sample-barcoded 5' primer and a J-beta primer mix characterized a second PCR of roughly 7 to 12 cycles. A template-switch adaptor with 12 random nucleotides tagged each cDNA molecule. TCRdb independently ran MiXCR on the 5' RACE reads; one entry per CDR3 protein. Of 1.8 million or so distinct CDR3 sequences detected, approximately 39% appear once; the ten largest clones hold 20% to 25%.

This sequence joins TRBV29-1 and TRBJ1-2; D call uncertain. This TCR came from a human donor in good health. The sample comprised blood. The CDR3 here is CSVTALANYGYTF. CDR3 in DNA: TGCAGCGTTACAGCATTAGCTAACTATGGCTACACCTTC. Combining the CDR3 with reference TRBV29-1 and TRBJ1-2 gives the whole variable domain SAVISQKPSRDICQRGTSLTIQCQVDSQVTMMFWYRQQPGQSLTLIATANQGSEATYESGFVIDKFPISRPNLTFSTLTVSNMSPEDSSIYLCSVTALANYGYTFGSGTRLTVV.